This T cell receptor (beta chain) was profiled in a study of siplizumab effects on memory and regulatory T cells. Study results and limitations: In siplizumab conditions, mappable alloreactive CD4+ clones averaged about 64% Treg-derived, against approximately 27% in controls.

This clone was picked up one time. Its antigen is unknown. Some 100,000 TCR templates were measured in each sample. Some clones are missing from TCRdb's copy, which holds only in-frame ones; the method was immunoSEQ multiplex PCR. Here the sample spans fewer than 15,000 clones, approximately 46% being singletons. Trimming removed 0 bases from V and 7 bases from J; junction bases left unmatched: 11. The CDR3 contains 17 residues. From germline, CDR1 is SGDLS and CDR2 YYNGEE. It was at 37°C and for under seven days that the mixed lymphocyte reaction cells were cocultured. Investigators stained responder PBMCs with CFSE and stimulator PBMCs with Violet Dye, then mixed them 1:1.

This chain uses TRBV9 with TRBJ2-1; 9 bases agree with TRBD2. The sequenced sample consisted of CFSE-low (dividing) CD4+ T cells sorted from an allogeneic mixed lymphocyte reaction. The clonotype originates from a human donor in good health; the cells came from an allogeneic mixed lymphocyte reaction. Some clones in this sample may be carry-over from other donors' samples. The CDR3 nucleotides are TGTGCCAGCAGCGTAGCCGGCGGGAGGGCCCTACAGAATGAGCAGTTCTTC. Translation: CASSVAGGRALQNEQFF.